This note documents a single T cell receptor (beta chain) sequence. This clone was picked up a small number of times. The antigen it recognizes is unknown. The sample holds no much larger clone one base away, and base qualities are not on file. This specimen belongs to a study of pediatric ulcerative colitis (dated by TCRdb to the late 2010s). About the investigation overall: Of the ulcerative colitis patients, about seven had pancolitis and two had left-sided colitis, and histology in every patient was consistent with ulcerative colitis. From eight or nine newly diagnosed, treatment-naive pediatric ulcerative colitis patients and four non-IBD control children, paired blood and rectal samples were collected. By Pediatric Ulcerative Colitis Activity Index, a couple of patients had mild disease, several had moderate disease and three had acute severe colitis. Study-wide findings and limitations: The healthy control group was small, with only a handful of individuals. A couple of patients' blood samples yielded substantially fewer templates for technical reasons and were excluded from blood-rectal overlap analysis. Controls, mild-moderate and acute severe colitis patients were separated by rectal repertoire features, and reduced rectal diversity due to clonal expansions was observed in acute severe colitis. Clonal overlap between a subject's own blood and rectum was significantly greater in ulcerative colitis patients than in controls, which suggests more T cell trafficking to inflamed tissue. Because repertoires came from total lymphocyte DNA, patterns in rare subsets such as regulatory T cells may not be reflected. Two rectal CDR3 clonotypes were present in all ulcerative colitis patients and in none of the controls.

Rearranged CDR3 beta regions were amplified from genomic DNA with multiplex V and J primers using the immunoSEQ TRB Survey service. To keep sequencing depth equal across samples, survey-level depth of up to 500,000 reads per sample was applied. The libraries were purified and pooled, then sequenced using Illumina technology. Per the original workflow: Productive clonality, sample overlap, pairwise scatters, CDR3 beta length, V/D/J gene usage and productiveness were assessed with immunoSEQ online tools. Calculated diversity was the number of unique rearrangements divided by total templates times 100; Shannon and Simpson indices were also computed. For principal component analysis, Z-score normalized data were analyzed with the R prcomp function and the ggbiplot package. Blood-rectal clonal overlap within each subject was quantified with Morisita's index. TCRdb limited this immuneACCESS table to in-frame rearrangements with V and J called. A share of clones is missing; checked studies link under half to unresolved V genes, and the rest is unexplained. From that table come the V and J calls and clone size; the DNA was used to work out D and trimming. This sample lists 30,000 or so clones; approximately 78% were detected once. The biggest ten clones account for 3.5% to 4.5% of the sample.

V is reduced by 1 base and J by 7 bases, leaving a spacing of 17 bases between them. Measured from the cysteine to the phenylalanine, the CDR3 is 16 residues long. The read is trimmed to its CDR3 DNA, 48 bases read in frame from base 1. CDR1 and CDR2, per the germline V gene, are SGHVS and FQNEAQ. Before the diagnostic colonoscopy, none of the ulcerative colitis patients had been given immunosuppressive medication. A blood sample was obtained concurrently with the colonoscopy. The Wizard kit (Promega) was used to extract genomic DNA from blood and intestinal samples. The TCR sequence derives from a boy under 18 with severe ulcerative colitis. Source material: blood. In this chain, TRBV7-8 is recombined with TRBJ1-5; a tentative D match to TRBD1 spans 5 bases. The DNA sequence reads TGTGCCAGCAGCTTAGAAATCTCTTGGGGGGACCAGCCCCAGCATTTT. Its protein is CASSLEISWGDQPQHF. Full variable domain (CDR3 extended with the reference TRBV7-8 and TRBJ1-5 proteins): GAGVSQSPRYKVAKRGQDVALRCDPISGHVSLFWYQQALGQGPEFLTYFQNEAQLDKSGLPSDRFFAERPEGSVSTLKIQRTQQEDSAVYLCASSLEISWGDQPQHFGDGTRLSIL.